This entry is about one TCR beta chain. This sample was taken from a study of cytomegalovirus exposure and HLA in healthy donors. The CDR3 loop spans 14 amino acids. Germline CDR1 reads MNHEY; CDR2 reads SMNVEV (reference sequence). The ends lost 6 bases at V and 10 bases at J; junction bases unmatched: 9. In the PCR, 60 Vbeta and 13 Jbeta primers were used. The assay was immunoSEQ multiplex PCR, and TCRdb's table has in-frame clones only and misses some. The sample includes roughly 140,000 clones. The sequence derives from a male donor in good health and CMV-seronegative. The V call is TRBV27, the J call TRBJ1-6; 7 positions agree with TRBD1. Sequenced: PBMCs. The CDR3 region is CASSLDRVRSPLHF. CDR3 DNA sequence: TGTGCCAGCAGCCTCGACAGGGTGCGCTCACCCCTCCACTTT.